The rows below give T cell receptor beta chains drawn from one sample of a study of identical twins. A single record per CDR3 protein comes from TCRdb applying MiXCR to the 5' RACE reads. The sample shows 700,000 to 950,000 distinct CDR3 sequences, 9% to 15% of them seen only once. These records were also assigned to another study, of yellow fever vaccine responses in identical twins.

The sequenced sample was PBMCs. These receptors were obtained from a woman in her late teens or twenties in good health. CDR3s include the opening cysteine and the closing phenylalanine or tryptophan. Each record gives: D gene, J gene, V gene, clone size, CDR3 protein, CDR3 DNA. The D gene is left open where the match is weak. The listing skips clone size in some rows; elsewhere it reads once, few, many or a size class.

>-|TRBJ2-7|TRBV20-1|few
CSASGDRLYF
TGCAGTGCTAGCGGGGACCGCCTGTATTTC
>-|TRBJ2-2|TRBV7-8|few
CASSLVVSSGELFF
TGTGCCAGCAGCTTAGTCGTCAGCTCCGGGGAGCTGTTTTTT
>-|TRBJ2-1|TRBV7-6|-
CASSSQRVPYNEQFF
TGTGCCAGCAGCTCCCAGCGGGTCCCCTACAATGAGCAGTTCTTC
>-|TRBJ1-2|TRBV7-8|-
CASSLAGDLNYGYTF
TGTGCCAGCAGCTTAGCTGGGGACCTAAACTATGGCTACACCTTC
>-|TRBJ2-3|TRBV4-1|many
CASSQRLAARTDTQYF
TGCGCCAGCAGCCAAAGGTTAGCGGCGCGCACAGATACGCAGTATTTT
>-|TRBJ2-6|TRBV5-6|few
CASSLEGSITSGANVLTF
TGTGCCAGCAGCTTGGAAGGGTCCATTACCTCTGGGGCCAACGTCCTGACTTTC
>-|TRBJ2-1|TRBV5-5|-
CASSLGAEYNEQFF
TGTGCCAGCAGCTTGGGAGCAGAGTACAATGAGCAGTTCTTC
>-|TRBJ2-3|TRBV12-3/TRBV12-4|many
CASTRSVGLTDTQYF
TGTGCCAGCACCCGGTCAGTAGGACTCACAGATACGCAGTATTTT
>TRBD1|TRBJ1-1|TRBV29-1|many
CSVETGQGRMNTEAFF
TGCAGCGTTGAAACGGGACAGGGGAGGATGAACACTGAAGCTTTCTTT
>-|TRBJ1-1|TRBV6-5|few
CASSLQSNTEAFF
TGTGCCAGCAGTCTACAGTCCAACACTGAAGCTTTCTTT
>TRBD1|TRBJ2-6|TRBV27|-
CASSPGPGTGEISGANVLTF
TGTGCCAGCAGTCCTGGCCCCGGGACAGGGGAAATCTCTGGGGCCAACGTCCTGACTTTC
>TRBD1|TRBJ1-1|TRBV10-3|few
CAISGGGQLAFF
TGTGCCATCAGTGGGGGGGGACAGCTAGCTTTCTTT
>-|TRBJ1-2|TRBV6-1|few
CASSTRTENYGYTF
TGTGCCAGCAGTACCCGGACCGAGAACTATGGCTACACCTTC
>TRBD2|TRBJ2-3|TRBV3-1|many
CASSQDFPGLAGADTQYF
TGTGCCAGCAGCCAAGATTTTCCAGGACTAGCGGGAGCAGATACGCAGTATTTT
>-|TRBJ2-5|TRBV5-1|few
CASSLEALGETQYF
TGCGCCAGCAGCTTGGAAGCCCTAGGAGAGACCCAGTACTTC
>-|TRBJ2-2|TRBV3-1|many
CASSQDTGTNTGELFF
TGTGCCAGCAGCCAAGACACGGGTACGAACACCGGGGAGCTGTTTTTT
>-|TRBJ1-5|TRBV10-2|-
CASHVGAGNQPQHF
TGCGCCAGCCATGTGGGCGCGGGCAATCAGCCCCAGCATTTT
>TRBD2|TRBJ2-3|TRBV12-3/TRBV12-4|-
CASSLSGGAGDTQYF
TGTGCCAGCAGTCTGAGCGGGGGGGCTGGAGATACGCAGTATTTT
>-|TRBJ2-1|TRBV4-1|-
CASSQERQGWDEQFF
TGCGCCAGCAGCCAAGAACGGCAGGGATGGGATGAGCAGTTCTTC
>TRBD1|TRBJ1-5|TRBV9|-
CASSGTGRENQPQHF
TGTGCCAGCAGTGGGACAGGGCGTGAGAATCAGCCCCAGCATTTT
>TRBD2|TRBJ2-4|TRBV29-1|-
CSVGSAGGMDEYF
TGCAGCGTTGGAAGTGCGGGGGGAATGGATGAGTACTTC
>TRBD2|TRBJ2-1|TRBV25-1|few
CASSRGLAVSSYNEQFF
TGTGCCAGCAGTAGGGGACTAGCGGTGTCCTCCTACAATGAGCAGTTCTTC
>TRBD2|TRBJ2-1|TRBV12-3/TRBV12-4|few
CASSLTGLAVGNEQFF
TGTGCCAGCAGTTTAACGGGACTAGCGGTTGGCAATGAGCAGTTCTTC
>TRBD1|TRBJ2-3|TRBV20-1|-
CSALAATGLSTDTQYF
TGCAGTGCCCTGGCCGCGACAGGGCTTAGCACAGATACGCAGTATTTT
>-|TRBJ2-7|TRBV12-3/TRBV12-4|few
CASSLAGQVYEQYF
TGTGCCAGCAGTTTAGCGGGGCAGGTCTACGAGCAGTACTTC
>-|TRBJ2-5|TRBV4-1|many
CASSQGVGGQETQYF
TGCGCCAGCAGCCAAGGTGTGGGGGGACAAGAGACCCAGTACTTC
>TRBD1|TRBJ2-1|TRBV7-9|few
CASSLGDRRYNEQFF
TGTGCCAGCAGCTTAGGGGACAGGAGGTACAATGAGCAGTTCTTC
>-|TRBJ1-1|TRBV2|-
CASSEHSVNTEAFF
TGTGCCAGCAGTGAACATTCGGTGAACACTGAAGCTTTCTTT
>TRBD1|TRBJ1-6|TRBV4-2|few
CASSQDAGQGGSPLHF
TGTGCCAGCAGCCAAGATGCAGGACAGGGAGGTTCACCCCTCCACTTT
>TRBD2|TRBJ2-7|TRBV6-2/TRBV6-3|once
CASSSPGTSSYEQYF
TGTGCCAGCAGTTCCCCCGGGACTAGTTCCTACGAGCAGTACTTC
>-|TRBJ2-7|TRBV20-1|few
CSARDLAADYEQYF
TGCAGTGCTAGAGATTTAGCGGCCGATTACGAGCAGTACTTC
>-|TRBJ2-7|TRBV4-1|few
CASSQDSTGKYYEQYF
TGCGCCAGCAGCCAAGATTCAACAGGGAAATACTACGAGCAGTACTTC
>-|TRBJ1-1|TRBV18|-
CASSPNRGVTEAFF
TGTGCCAGCTCACCTAATAGGGGGGTGACTGAAGCTTTCTTT
>TRBD2|TRBJ2-2|TRBV4-1|few
CASSLFVGAGGPKNTGELFF
TGCGCCAGCAGCCTATTTGTGGGGGCGGGGGGACCTAAGAACACCGGGGAGCTGTTTTTT
>-|TRBJ2-1|TRBV3-1|-
CASSLGRVGDNEQFF
TGTGCCAGCAGCCTCGGTAGGGTGGGGGACAATGAGCAGTTCTTC
>TRBD1|TRBJ1-2|TRBV5-6|few
CASSYGTGTGPYGYTF
TGTGCCAGCAGTTATGGGACCGGGACAGGACCCTATGGCTACACCTTC
>-|TRBJ2-7|TRBV12-3/TRBV12-4|-
CASSGDPSYEQYF
TGTGCCAGCAGCGGGGACCCCTCCTACGAGCAGTACTTC
>TRBD2|TRBJ2-1|TRBV20-1|many
CSARPTGTSVFNEQFF
TGCAGTGCTAGGCCAACCGGGACTAGCGTTTTCAATGAGCAGTTCTTC
>-|TRBJ2-3|TRBV5-1|few
CASSLSAPDTQYF
TGCGCCAGCAGCTTATCCGCGCCGGATACGCAGTATTTT
>TRBD2|TRBJ2-3|TRBV4-2|few
CASSLGTSGGAGDTQYF
TGTGCCAGCAGCCTAGGGACTAGCGGGGGGGCCGGAGATACGCAGTATTTT
>-|TRBJ2-3|TRBV4-1|-
CASSQDAPGVRTDTQYF
TGCGCCAGCAGCCAAGATGCCCCGGGAGTTCGGACAGATACGCAGTATTTT
>TRBD1|TRBJ1-5|TRBV4-1|-
CASFSTGEDQPQHF
TGCGCCAGCTTTTCGACAGGGGAGGATCAGCCCCAGCATTTT
>-|TRBJ1-5|TRBV6-5|few
CASSSSTGYNQPQHF
TGTGCCAGCAGTTCTTCCACAGGGTACAATCAGCCCCAGCATTTT
>-|TRBJ2-5|TRBV2|-
CASMGLRETQYF
TGTGCCAGCATGGGGCTCCGAGAGACCCAGTACTTC
>TRBD2|TRBJ2-3|TRBV5-1|few
CASSAKRGAIDTQYF
TGCGCCAGCAGCGCCAAGCGGGGGGCGATAGATACGCAGTATTTT
>TRBD1|TRBJ2-3|TRBV7-7|few
CASSLALTGADTQYF
TGTGCCAGCAGCTTAGCGCTGACAGGGGCAGATACGCAGTATTTT
>-|TRBJ2-3|TRBV7-2|few
CASIRGTGTDTQYF
TGTGCCAGCATCCGCGGGACAGGCACAGATACGCAGTATTTT
>-|TRBJ2-7|TRBV7-8|-
CASSPSHEQYF
TGTGCCAGCAGCCCAAGCCACGAGCAGTACTTC
>-|TRBJ2-5|TRBV29-1|-
CSIPRGTGEETQYF
TGCAGCATCCCTCGCGGGACGGGAGAAGAGACCCAGTACTTC
>-|TRBJ2-1|TRBV19|-
CASSRVDSLDNEQFF
TGTGCCAGTAGTAGAGTCGACTCGTTAGACAATGAGCAGTTCTTC
>-|TRBJ1-2|TRBV28|-
CASSSPRPSGYGYTF
TGTGCCAGCAGTTCCCCCCGGCCCTCGGGGTATGGCTACACCTTC
>-|TRBJ1-6|TRBV7-8|-
CASSLEAGSPLHF
TGTGCCAGCAGCTTAGAGGCGGGGTCACCCCTCCACTTT
>-|TRBJ1-5|TRBV19|-
CASRAYQPQHF
TGTGCCAGTAGGGCCTATCAGCCCCAGCATTTT
>-|TRBJ2-7|TRBV7-2|-
CASSSNRPSYEQYF
TGTGCCAGCAGCTCTAACCGCCCCTCCTACGAGCAGTACTTC
>TRBD1|TRBJ2-2|TRBV29-1|few
CSVEDLRQGDTGELFF
TGCAGCGTTGAAGATCTGAGACAGGGCGACACCGGGGAGCTGTTTTTT
>TRBD1|TRBJ2-1|TRBV9|-
CASSPQARTGSSYNEQFF
TGTGCCAGCAGCCCCCAAGCGAGGACAGGGAGCTCCTACAATGAGCAGTTCTTC